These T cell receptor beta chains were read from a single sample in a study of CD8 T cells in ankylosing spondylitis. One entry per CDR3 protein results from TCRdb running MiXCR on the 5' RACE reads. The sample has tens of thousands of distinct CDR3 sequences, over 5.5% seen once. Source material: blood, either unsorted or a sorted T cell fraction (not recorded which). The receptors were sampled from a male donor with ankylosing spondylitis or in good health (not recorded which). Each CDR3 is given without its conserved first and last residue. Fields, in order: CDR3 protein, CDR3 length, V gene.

CDR3aa: ASSLAASGSYNEQF
len: 14
v_gene: TRBV7-2

CDR3aa: ASSPRGGLRTSGRVYNEQF
len: 19
v_gene: TRBV6-2/TRBV6-3

CDR3aa: ASKSDYNEQF
len: 10
v_gene: TRBV6-1

CDR3aa: ASSLVGRVTDTQY
len: 13
v_gene: TRBV5-1

CDR3aa: SAPGDGDYNEQF
len: 12
v_gene: TRBV20-1

CDR3aa: ATSDTTTGVGEQF
len: 13
v_gene: TRBV24-1

CDR3aa: ASSSALRGWGQPQH
len: 14
v_gene: TRBV7-4

CDR3aa: ASSLLLRDYGYT
len: 12
v_gene: TRBV5-1

CDR3aa: ANRQGSNTGELF
len: 12
v_gene: TRBV18

CDR3aa: SVVDRKLTEAF
len: 11
v_gene: TRBV29-1

CDR3aa: ASSPSGTSSYEQY
len: 13
v_gene: TRBV18

CDR3aa: ASSLIGTGLGQY
len: 12
v_gene: TRBV7-9

CDR3aa: ASRSGGAGMNEQF
len: 13
v_gene: TRBV28

CDR3aa: SAQRTGSTEAF
len: 11
v_gene: TRBV20-1

CDR3aa: ASSRIGGLVSTGELF
len: 15
v_gene: TRBV7-3

CDR3aa: SAREGTGAYGYT
len: 12
v_gene: TRBV20-1

CDR3aa: ASSTPWRGRETQY
len: 13
v_gene: TRBV6-2/TRBV6-3

CDR3aa: ATSDLGASNTGELF
len: 14
v_gene: TRBV24-1

CDR3aa: ASSQDRGPYEQY
len: 12
v_gene: TRBV3-1

CDR3aa: SVEDLQGLGTQY
len: 12
v_gene: TRBV29-1

CDR3aa: SGGSWGERSNEQF
len: 13
v_gene: TRBV29-1

CDR3aa: ASSLLGGNEKLF
len: 12
v_gene: TRBV19

CDR3aa: ASSPDRETQY
len: 10
v_gene: TRBV4-2

CDR3aa: ASSPGRRGQETQY
len: 13
v_gene: TRBV7-9

CDR3aa: SARERRLKNQPQH
len: 13
v_gene: TRBV20-1

CDR3aa: SVSRAEPSTDTQY
len: 13
v_gene: TRBV29-1

CDR3aa: TSSLTGGGNIQY
len: 12
v_gene: TRBV5-5

CDR3aa: ASSQGFGAF
len: 9
v_gene: TRBV14

CDR3aa: ASSRSGGADTQY
len: 12
v_gene: TRBV5-1

CDR3aa: ASTGLGSTDTQY
len: 12
v_gene: TRBV27

CDR3aa: ASSSDGYSNQPQH
len: 13
v_gene: TRBV7-9

CDR3aa: SARRGLAGYNEQF
len: 13
v_gene: TRBV20-1

CDR3aa: ASSFEGWNSPLH
len: 12
v_gene: TRBV25-1

CDR3aa: ATSRRQSFTGELF
len: 13
v_gene: TRBV24-1

CDR3aa: ASSLQGLDSYEQY
len: 13
v_gene: TRBV11-1

CDR3aa: ASSRSSNQPQH
len: 11
v_gene: TRBV6-2/TRBV6-3

CDR3aa: ASSLGGSPDTQY
len: 12
v_gene: TRBV5-1

CDR3aa: ASSLATGAQNTEAF
len: 14
v_gene: TRBV12-3/TRBV12-4

CDR3aa: ASSQGPFGNTIY
len: 12
v_gene: TRBV4-1

CDR3aa: ASRVSGTRNEQY
len: 12
v_gene: TRBV27

CDR3aa: ASSRDSFPRGEQY
len: 13
v_gene: TRBV3-1

CDR3aa: ASSARLNTEAF
len: 11
v_gene: TRBV19

CDR3aa: SAQGGSIYEQY
len: 11
v_gene: TRBV20-1

CDR3aa: ASSQRPGQGETQY
len: 13
v_gene: TRBV5-4

CDR3aa: ASSLGVRGNTIY
len: 12
v_gene: TRBV12-3/TRBV12-4

CDR3aa: ASRHIGTSGDIQY
len: 13
v_gene: TRBV5-1

CDR3aa: ASSSDRGNTIY
len: 11
v_gene: TRBV11-2

CDR3aa: ASRAGDNNEQF
len: 11
v_gene: TRBV5-1

CDR3aa: SVEGGTDTQY
len: 10
v_gene: TRBV29-1

CDR3aa: ASSSRTEVMNTEAF
len: 14
v_gene: TRBV7-9

CDR3aa: ASSLVSGGNNEQF
len: 13
v_gene: TRBV5-1

CDR3aa: ASSQAGTRDATQY
len: 13
v_gene: TRBV3-1

CDR3aa: ASSQISLSRYGYT
len: 13
v_gene: TRBV14